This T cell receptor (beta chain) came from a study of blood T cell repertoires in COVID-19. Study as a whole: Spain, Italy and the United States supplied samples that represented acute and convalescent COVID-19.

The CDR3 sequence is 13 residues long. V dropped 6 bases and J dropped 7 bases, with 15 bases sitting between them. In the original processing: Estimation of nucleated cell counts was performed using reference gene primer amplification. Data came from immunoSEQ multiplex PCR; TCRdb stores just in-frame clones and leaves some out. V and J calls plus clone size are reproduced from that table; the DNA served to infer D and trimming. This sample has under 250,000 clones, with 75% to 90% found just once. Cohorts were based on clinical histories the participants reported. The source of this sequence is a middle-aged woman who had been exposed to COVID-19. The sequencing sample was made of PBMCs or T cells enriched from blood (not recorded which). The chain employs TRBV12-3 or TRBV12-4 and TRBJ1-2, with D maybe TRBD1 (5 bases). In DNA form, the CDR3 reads TGTGCCAGCAGCCTTTCGGGACTTAGTGGCTACACCTTC. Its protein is CASSLSGLSGYTF.